Below are 26 T cell receptor beta chains sequenced from a single sample in a study of blood T cell repertoires in COVID-19. The protocol was immunoSEQ multiplex PCR, while the TCRdb copy is restricted to in-frame clones and leaves out a portion. The data show tens of thousands of clones, 75% to 90% seen once. The sample was peripheral blood. Receptor source: a human donor with acute or convalescent COVID-19. The donor label of this sample is uncertain.

The chain recombines TRBV18 with TRBJ2-1, with TRBD2 as a possible D gene (5 bases). The CDR3 consists of 13 residues. Trimming removed 2 bases from V and 8 bases from J, with 10 bases in between. Germline V gene sequence: CDR1 KGHSH, CDR2 LQKENI. The CDR3 nucleotides read TGTGCCAGCTCACCAATCATCGGGGATGAGCAGTTCTTC. Protein sequence: CASSPIIGDEQFF.

The chain joins TRBV12-3 or TRBV12-4 to TRBJ2-7, with TRBD2 matching over 9 bases. V gave up 0 bases and J gave up 13 bases; unmatched junction bases: 4. The length of the CDR3 is 12 residues. DNA for the CDR3: TGTGCCAGCAGTTTAGCCCGGACTAGCGCATACTTC. Its translation: CASSLARTSAYF.

This chain links TRBV7-9 with TRBJ2-2; maybe TRBD1 (6 bases). Trimming shortened V by 2 bases and J by 5 bases, and 15 bases separated the two germline ends. In germline, CDR1 is SEHNR, CDR2 FQNEAQ (reference sequence). The CDR3 sequence is 16 residues long. The CDR3 reads CASSLSSSQGTGELFF. CDR3 DNA: TGTGCCAGCAGCTTATCGTCCAGCCAGGGGACCGGGGAGCTGTTTTTT.

The chain uses TRBV11-3 and TRBJ2-3, with 9 bases aligning to TRBD1. The CDR3 is 14 residues long. The germline CDR1 and CDR2 sequences are SGHNT and YENEEA. Losses at the gene ends were 5 bases for V and 4 bases for J; bases not matched to a gene: 4. CDR3 coding DNA: TGTGCCAGCAGCCGTCGACAGGGGGCAGATACGCAGTATTTT. Protein sequence: CASSRRQGADTQYF.

This chain connects TRBV7-3 to TRBJ2-3, with 9 bases fitting TRBD1. V dropped 5 bases and J dropped 6; count of bases not matched to a gene: 6. The germline V gene encodes CDR1 SGHTA and CDR2 FQGTGA. The CDR3 consists of 14 residues. CDR3 DNA: TGTGCCAGCAGCACACAGGGGGCTGGGGATACGCAGTATTTT. As protein: CASSTQGAGDTQYF.

To note about this clone: Other DNA sequences in this specimen translate into the identical CDR3. This chain links TRBV5-1 with TRBJ1-1; D is uncertain. Trimming removed 4 bases from V and 1 base from J, with 8 bases in between. Germline assignment: CDR1 SGHRS and CDR2 YFSETQ. The CDR3 extends over 13 amino acids. In nucleotides, the CDR3 is TGCGCCAGCAGCCTTGGCGGGAACACTGAAGCTTTCTTT. Translated: CASSLGGNTEAFF.

A note on this clone: Mismatch with germline at one junction end may stem from a read error. This chain links TRBV28 with TRBJ2-7; 7 bases are shared with TRBD1. Germline V gene sequence: CDR1 MDHEN, CDR2 SYDVKM. The CDR3 loop spans 12 amino acids. CDR3 amino acids: CASSLPDRERYF. CDR3 bases: TGTGCCAGCAGTTTACCAGACAGGGAGCGGTACTTC.

In this sample, this clone turned up once. The chain employs TRBV2 and TRBJ1-2; 8 bases are a match to TRBD1. The V gene's germline CDR1 is SNHLY and CDR2 FYNNEI. The CDR3 loop spans 15 amino acids. The V and J ends lost 9 bases and 6 bases, in that order; junction bases with no gene match: 15. CDR3: CASNQPGQDSHGYTF. In DNA, the CDR3 is TGTGCCAGTAACCAGCCGGGACAGGATAGTCATGGCTACACCTTC.

The CDR3 loop is CASSFRSGARTDTQYF. The DNA of the CDR3 is TGTGCCAGCAGCTTCCGAAGCGGGGCCCGCACAGATACGCAGTATTTT. V is TRBV21-1 and J is TRBJ2-3; TRBD2, the D gene given by the table, was not confirmed from the DNA. TRBV21-1 is a documented pseudogene. This CDR3 region has 16 residues.

The J gene is TRBJ1-2, the V gene TRBV10-3; D gene ambiguous. CDR3 length: 14 residues. Per germline, CDR1 ENHRY and CDR2 SYGVKD. V dropped 7 bases and J dropped 0 bases, with 12 bases sitting between them. The CDR3 DNA sequence: TGTGCCATCACCCCGCAGCTAGCTAACTATGGCTACACCTTC. Its protein is CAITPQLANYGYTF.

The chain couples TRBV27 to TRBJ2-2, with 7 nucleotides matching TRBD2. The CDR3 has 17 residues. Germline assignment: CDR1 MNHEY and CDR2 SMNVEV (reference sequence). J was trimmed by 1 base and V by 2 bases; bases with no gene match: 7. The CDR3 here is CASSLRSSGMNTGELFF. The DNA of the CDR3 is TGTGCCAGCAGTTTACGGTCGAGCGGGATGAACACCGGGGAGCTGTTTTTT.

This sequence joins TRBV10-3 and TRBJ2-5; D remains ambiguous. Germline lookup yields CDR1 ENHRY and CDR2 SYGVKD. The CDR3 has 15 residues. Trimming took off 0 bases at V and 1 base at J, with 9 bases between the two ends. DNA for the CDR3: TGTGCCATCAGTGAGTCGACTGCTGTCCAAGAGACCCAGTACTTC. Translated: CAISESTAVQETQYF.

V gene TRBV7-9 combines with J gene TRBJ2-6; a weak D match, TRBD1 (5 bases). Germline V gene lookup returns CDR1 SEHNR and CDR2 FQNEAQ (reference sequence). The V end was cut by 3 bases, the J end by 3 bases, with 9 bases between. The length of the CDR3 is 15 residues. CDR3 DNA sequence: TGTGCCAGCAGCTTTCAGGGCCTTGGGGCCAACGTCCTGACTTTC. This translates into CASSFQGLGANVLTF.

The rearrangement uses TRBV18 and TRBJ1-2, with 7 bases matching TRBD1. With 3 bases clipped from V and 3 bases from J, the junction kept 13 bases outside the gene matches. Germline V lookup: CDR1 KGHSH, CDR2 LQKENI. The CDR3 extends over 17 amino acids. As DNA, the CDR3 is TGTGCCAGCTCACCCTCCCCGGTTAGGGGGCTGGACTATGGCTACACCTTC. This codes for CASSPSPVRGLDYGYTF.

V usage is TRBV5-1 and J usage is TRBJ1-1, with D possibly TRBD1 on 6 matching bases. V was clipped by 4 bases and J by 10 bases, with 17 bases between them. The CDR3 has 13 amino acids. The germline V gene encodes CDR1 SGHRS and CDR2 YFSETQ. CDR3 sequence reads: CASSPDSQGSAFF. DNA of the CDR3: TGCGCCAGCAGCCCGGACAGCCAGGGTTCAGCTTTCTTT.

J is TRBJ2-7 and V is TRBV19; D remains unclear. Per germline, CDR1 LNHDA and CDR2 SQIVND (reference sequence). The CDR3 contains 13 residues. Deletions cut 0 bases from V and 6 bases from J, with 9 bases between. The CDR3 is CASSIDERGEQYF. In DNA, the CDR3 is TGTGCCAGTAGTATAGACGAGAGAGGCGAGCAGTACTTC.

The chain recombines TRBV7-8 with TRBJ1-6, with D possibly TRBD1 on 5 matching bases. Germline CDR1 and CDR2: SGHVS and FQNEAQ. The CDR3 runs to 16 residues. V lost 4 bases and J lost 8, with 18 bases in between. In DNA form, the CDR3 reads TGTGCCAGCAGCTCAAGGGGCAGCCGTGTTGATTCACCCCTCCACTTT. Residues: CASSSRGSRVDSPLHF. The full variable domain, its missing parts supplied by reference TRBV7-8 and TRBJ1-6, is GAGVSQSPRYKVAKRGQDVALRCDPISGHVSLFWYQQALGQGPEFLTYFQNEAQLDKSGLPSDRFFAERPEGSVSTLKIQRTQQEDSAVYLCASSSRGSRVDSPLHFGNGTRLTVT.

The chain recombines TRBV24-1 with TRBJ2-5; possible D gene TRBD1, 6 bases. Germline V CDR1 and CDR2: KGHDR, SFDVKD. V was pared by 4 bases and J by 4 bases, with 21 bases between. This CDR3 region has 17 residues. This chain's CDR3 is CATSDRSQGSSTETQYF. The CDR3 DNA is TGTGCCACCAGTGACCGGTCACAGGGTTCCTCTACAGAGACCCAGTACTTC.

This clone was seen more than once but under ten times. The chain links TRBV28 to TRBJ1-5, with D perhaps matching TRBD1 (5 bases). This CDR3 is 13 amino acids long. The germline gives CDR1 MDHEN, CDR2 SYDVKM. Deletions cut 8 bases from V and 0 bases from J, with 8 bases between. As DNA, the CDR3 is TGTGCCAGCCAGACAGATAGCAATCAGCCCCAGCATTTT. It codes for CASQTDSNQPQHF.

The V gene is TRBV12-3 or TRBV12-4, the J gene TRBJ2-1, with 9 bases lining up with TRBD1. CDR3 size: 13 residues. With V trimmed by 4 bases and J by 6 bases, 1 base remained unmatched. CDR3 loop: CASSSGQGNEQFF. In DNA form, the CDR3 reads TGTGCCAGCAGTTCGGGACAGGGCAATGAGCAGTTCTTC.

J is TRBJ1-2 and V is TRBV4-2; the match to TRBD1 covers 7 bases. V was clipped by 0 bases and J by 5 bases; unmatched bases: 9. From germline, CDR1 is LGHNA and CDR2 YNFKEQ. CDR3 size: 16 residues. CDR3 in amino acids: CASSQDQDRTGYGYTF. The DNA for the CDR3 is TGTGCCAGCAGCCAAGATCAGGACAGGACGGGGTATGGCTACACCTTC.

The chain combines TRBV19 with TRBJ2-7; D might be TRBD1 (5 bases). V was trimmed by 3 bases and J by 0 bases, leaving 12 bases between them. The CDR3 extends over 15 amino acids. Germline V CDR1 and CDR2: LNHDA, SQIVND (reference sequence). CDR3 DNA: TGTGCCAGTAGTATTGTGGGTCAGGGCTCCTACGAGCAGTACTTC. Its protein product is CASSIVGQGSYEQYF.

V and J are TRBV9 and TRBJ2-5; D is possibly TRBD2 (6 bases). CDR3 length: 15 amino acids. V was trimmed by 4 bases and J by 1 base, leaving 14 bases between them. Germline CDR1 SGDLS, CDR2 YYNGEE. CDR3 DNA sequence: TGTGCCAGCAGCTCCCTATCGGGGGTCCAAGAGACCCAGTACTTC. It yields the protein CASSSLSGVQETQYF.

V and J are TRBV28 and TRBJ2-4; the match to TRBD2 covers 13 bases. J lost 1 base, V lost 5 bases, and 11 bases had no gene match. Germline V gene lookup returns CDR1 MDHEN and CDR2 SYDVKM. There are 19 residues in the CDR3. CDR3 sequence reads: CASSTNRLAGGGAKNIQYF. The DNA for the CDR3 is TGTGCCAGCAGTACGAACAGACTAGCGGGAGGCGGGGCCAAAAACATTCAGTACTTC.

The chain employs TRBV28 and TRBJ2-5; possibly TRBD1 for D (5 bases). Trimming pared 3 bases from V and 0 bases from J, leaving 14 bases between. The CDR3 loop spans 16 amino acids. CDR1 is MDHEN and CDR2 is SYDVKM in the germline V gene. The CDR3 coding sequence is TGTGCCAGCAGTTTGGAAGGGGTTCTATACCAAGAGACCCAGTACTTC. It encodes CASSLEGVLYQETQYF.

This sequence joins TRBV9 and TRBJ2-3; D is unclear. V was clipped by 5 bases and J by 2 bases, with 12 bases between them. The germline gives CDR1 SGDLS, CDR2 YYNGEE. The CDR3 length is 14 residues. CDR3 DNA sequence: TGTGCCAGCAGACCGAATCTGGCCACAGATACGCAGTATTTT. It specifies CASRPNLATDTQYF.